The 19 T cell receptor beta chains below come from one sample, sequenced in a study of T cell changes during pregnancy in multiple sclerosis. The repertoire was sequenced with immunoSEQ multiplex PCR; TCRdb's copy has only in-frame clones and lacks some. The sample has roughly 51,000 clones, over 80% seen once. Sequences were derived from CD4+ T cells from peripheral blood mononuclear cells, sampled after pregnancy. Receptor source: a female donor in good health, enrolled as a control in a pregnancy study.

The chain is built from TRBV7-8 and TRBJ1-2; TRBD1 agrees at 7 bases. This CDR3 is built from 13 residues. Per germline, CDR1 SGHVS and CDR2 FQNEAQ. V dropped 0 bases and J dropped 6; count of bases not matched to a gene: 1. The CDR3 bases are TGTGCCAGCAGCTTAGCGGGACAGAATGGCTACACCTTC. Translation: CASSLAGQNGYTF. Looking up the rest from reference TRBV7-8 and TRBJ1-2 gives the full variable domain: GAGVSQSPRYKVAKRGQDVALRCDPISGHVSLFWYQQALGQGPEFLTYFQNEAQLDKSGLPSDRFFAERPEGSVSTLKIQRTQQEDSAVYLCASSLAGQNGYTFGSGTRLTVV.

The chain carries TRBV5-8 and TRBJ1-2; 10 positions match TRBD1. Germline CDR1 is SGHTS and CDR2 is YDEGEE. The CDR3 extends over 15 amino acids. Losses at the gene ends were 4 bases for V and 3 bases for J; bases not matched to a gene: 6. The CDR3: CASSPGTGVDYGYTF. Written as DNA, the CDR3 is TGTGCCAGCAGCCCCGGGACAGGGGTAGACTATGGCTACACCTTC.

The V and J genes are TRBV5-1 and TRBJ2-6; possible D gene TRBD1, 5 bases. The CDR3 consists of 17 residues. Germline CDR1 SGHRS, CDR2 YFSETQ. The V end lost 5 bases, the J end lost 1 base, and 16 bases lay between the germline ends. The CDR3 loop reads CASSRDSPMSGANVLTF. The CDR3 DNA follows: TGCGCCAGCAGTCGTGACAGCCCGATGTCTGGGGCCAACGTCCTGACTTTC.

The V gene is TRBV7-9, the J gene TRBJ2-3, with D tentatively TRBD2 (5 bases). V was clipped by 1 base and J by 0 bases, with 8 bases between them. CDR3 length: 15 amino acids. CDR1 SEHNR and CDR2 FQNEAQ come from the germline V gene (reference sequence). CDR3 DNA: TGTGCCAGCAGCTTAGGACGGACTAGCACAGATACGCAGTATTTT. Protein sequence: CASSLGRTSTDTQYF.

V gene TRBV5-4 combines with J gene TRBJ1-2; 8 bases line up with TRBD1. Unmatched junction bases numbered 4, after V lost 4 bases and J lost 2 bases. The germline gives CDR1 SGHNT, CDR2 YYREEE (reference sequence). This CDR3 region has 14 residues. CDR3 in DNA: TGTGCCAGCAGCCCTCGGACAGGGAACTATGGCTACACCTTC. Translating gives CASSPRTGNYGYTF. The full variable domain, with the rest looked up from reference TRBV5-4 and TRBJ1-2, is ETGVTQSPTHLIKTRGQQVTLRCSSQSGHNTVSWYQQALGQGPQFIFQYYREEENGRGNFPPRFSGLQFPNYSSELNVNALELDDSALYLCASSPRTGNYGYTFGSGTRLTVV.

J is TRBJ2-4 and V is TRBV2; D is possibly TRBD2 (6 bases). Trimming removed 4 bases at V and 0 bases at J, with 7 bases between. Germline V lookup: CDR1 SNHLY, CDR2 FYNNEI. The CDR3 is 14 residues long. The CDR3 region has the DNA TGTGCCAGCAGTGTGGGGGGAGCCAAAAACATTCAGTACTTC. This sequence encodes CASSVGGAKNIQYF.

This chain connects TRBV9 to TRBJ2-4, with a weak D call TRBD1 (5 bases). The CDR3 is made up of 19 amino acids. CDR1 SGDLS and CDR2 YYNGEE come from the germline V gene. Trimming pared 0 bases from V and 0 bases from J, leaving 19 bases between. The CDR3 here is CASSVADVGVQLAKNIQYF. CDR3 nucleotides: TGTGCCAGCAGCGTAGCCGACGTAGGGGTGCAGCTAGCCAAAAACATTCAGTACTTC.

This chain joins TRBV7-9 and TRBJ1-2, with 7 bases matching TRBD1. The V gene end was trimmed by 6 bases and the J gene end by 5 bases; junction bases not matched to a gene: 6. The CDR3 is 13 amino acids. Germline loops: CDR1 SEHNR, CDR2 FQNEAQ (reference sequence). In DNA, the CDR3 is TGTGCCAGCAGACAGGGGACAGCTTATGGCTACACCTTC. This encodes CASRQGTAYGYTF.

The gene calls are TRBV28 and TRBJ1-5; 9 nucleotides match TRBD1. Germline values: CDR1 MDHEN, CDR2 SYDVKM. V was pared by 8 bases and J by 0 bases, with 2 bases of the junction left unmatched. The CDR3 is made up of 14 amino acids. CDR3 in amino acids: CASRDRVSNQPQHF. The CDR3 nucleotides are TGTGCCAGCCGGGACAGGGTTAGCAATCAGCCCCAGCATTTT.

The genes are TRBV28 and TRBJ1-1; D is unclear. CDR1 and CDR2 (germline): MDHEN, SYDVKM. Between the trimmed V and J ends, which lost 7 bases and 7 bases, there was a span of 10 bases. The CDR3 spans 11 residues. CDR3 coding DNA: TGTGCCAGCAACCGGGGTTTTGAAGCTTTCTTT. Encoded protein: CASNRGFEAFF.

This clone was seen just once. V is TRBV30 and J is TRBJ1-2; D unclear. This CDR3 is built from 14 residues. V was trimmed by 3 bases and J by 4 bases, leaving 15 bases between them. Germline V lookup: CDR1 GTSNPN, CDR2 SVGIG (reference sequence). The CDR3 sequence: CAWRRPGGGYGYTF. CDR3 coding DNA: TGTGCCTGGAGGCGGCCAGGCGGAGGCTATGGCTACACCTTC.

The rearrangement joins TRBV10-3 to TRBJ1-3; no firm D call. Deletions cut 0 bases from V and 6 bases from J, with 6 bases between. Germline V gives CDR1 ENHRY, CDR2 SYGVKD. The length of the CDR3 is 13 residues. The CDR3 is CAISESTVNTIYF. As DNA, the CDR3 is TGTGCCATCAGTGAGTCGACTGTAAACACCATATATTTT.

This sequence joins TRBV5-1 and TRBJ2-7; 7 positions match TRBD2. This CDR3 is 13 amino acids long. Germline V gene lookup returns CDR1 SGHRS and CDR2 YFSETQ. V was pared by 0 bases and J by 3 bases, with 0 bases of the junction left unmatched. The CDR3 spells CASSLERGYEQYF. The CDR3 DNA reads TGCGCCAGCAGCTTGGAGCGGGGCTACGAGCAGTACTTC.

CDR3 sequence: CASSWGTGGHSPLHF. CDR3 sequence (DNA): TGTGCCAGCAGCTGGGGGACAGGGGGCCATTCACCCCTCCACTTT. V usage is TRBV11-2 and J usage is TRBJ1-6; 12 bases agree with TRBD1. The CDR3 covers 15 residues. Germline V gene sequence: CDR1 SGHAT, CDR2 FQNNGV. With 4 bases clipped from V and 8 bases from J, the junction kept 3 bases outside the gene matches.

This chain uses TRBV6-5 with TRBJ2-3; 8 nucleotides match TRBD1. J lost 4 bases, V lost 6 bases, and 9 bases had no gene match. CDR1 and CDR2 (germline): MNHEY, SVGAGI. The length of the CDR3 is 15 residues. The CDR3 loop reads CASRRQGKGPDTQYF. The CDR3 bases are TGTGCCAGCAGGCGACAGGGGAAGGGGCCAGATACGCAGTATTTT.

The chain carries TRBV6-6 and TRBJ2-2; the D gene is possibly TRBD1 (5 bases). The V gene's germline CDR1 is MNHNY and CDR2 SVGAGI (reference sequence). CDR3 length: 15 amino acids. V was pared by 2 bases and J by 1 base, with 8 bases between. CDR3 amino acids: CASSYVQGNTGELFF. The CDR3 DNA reads as TGTGCCAGCAGTTACGTCCAGGGGAACACCGGGGAGCTGTTTTTT.

The chain joins TRBV2 to TRBJ1-5; weak D call: TRBD1 (6 bases). CDR3 size: 15 residues. V lost 1 base, J lost 7 bases, and 14 bases lay in between. Germline-derived CDR1 and CDR2 are SNHLY and FYNNEI. The CDR3 nucleotides read TGTGCCAGCAGTGAAGGGGGGCGACAAGCCCAGCCCCAGCATTTT. It is translated as CASSEGGRQAQPQHF. The full variable domain, with the rest looked up from reference TRBV2 and TRBJ1-5, is EPEVTQTPSHQVTQMGQEVILRCVPISNHLYFYWYRQILGQKVEFLVSFYNNEISEKSEIFDDQFSVERPDGSNFTLKIRSTKLEDSAMYFCASSEGGRQAQPQHFGDGTRLSIL.

The V gene is TRBV7-3, the J gene TRBJ1-2; D might be TRBD1 (5 bases). V was trimmed by 5 bases and J by 6 bases, leaving 16 bases between them. The CDR3 loop spans 14 amino acids. Germline V gene lookup returns CDR1 SGHTA and CDR2 FQGTGA. Here the CDR3 reads CASSPNDRVDGYTF. In DNA form, the CDR3 reads TGTGCCAGCAGCCCTAACGACAGAGTCGATGGCTACACCTTC.

The V gene is TRBV6-4, the J gene TRBJ2-1; TRBD2 matches 8 bases. The CDR3 is made up of 12 amino acids. From germline, CDR1 is MRHNA and CDR2 SNTAGT. V dropped 5 bases and J dropped 9; count of bases not matched to a gene: 3. The CDR3 sequence is CASSSGGGEQFF. The CDR3 nucleotides are TGTGCCAGCAGTTCCGGGGGGGGTGAGCAGTTCTTC.